The present entry profiles one TCR beta chain with its context. The CDR3 loop spans 17 amino acids. V was shortened by 1 base and J by 4 bases, with 17 bases between the two germline ends. Germline V gene lookup returns CDR1 MGHRA and CDR2 YSYEKL. Time point in this sample: week 3, after first cycle of checkpoint inhibitor. This entry belongs to a study of blood T cell dynamics during melanoma immunotherapy. The repertoire was sequenced with immunoSEQ multiplex PCR; TCRdb's copy has only in-frame clones and lacks some. The profile shows about 11,000 clones, 80% to 85% of them singletons. The chain joins TRBV4-1 to TRBJ1-3; D is uncertain. The specimen was blood, collected from a patient treated with checkpoint blockade. The receptor was isolated from a human donor with melanoma. The CDR3 loop is CASSQVGNLGSGNTIYF. For the CDR3, the DNA is TGCGCCAGCAGCCAAGTCGGGAATCTGGGTTCGGGAAACACCATATATTTT.